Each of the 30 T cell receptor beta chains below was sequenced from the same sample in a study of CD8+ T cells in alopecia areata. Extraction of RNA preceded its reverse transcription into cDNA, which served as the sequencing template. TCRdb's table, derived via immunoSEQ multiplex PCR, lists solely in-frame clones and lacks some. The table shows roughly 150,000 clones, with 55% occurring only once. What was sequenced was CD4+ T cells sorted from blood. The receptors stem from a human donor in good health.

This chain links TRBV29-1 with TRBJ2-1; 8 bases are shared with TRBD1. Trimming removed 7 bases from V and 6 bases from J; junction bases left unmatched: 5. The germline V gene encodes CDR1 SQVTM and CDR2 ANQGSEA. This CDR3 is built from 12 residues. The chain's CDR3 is CSGGQGSNEQFF. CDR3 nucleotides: TGCAGCGGAGGACAGGGAAGCAATGAGCAGTTCTTC.

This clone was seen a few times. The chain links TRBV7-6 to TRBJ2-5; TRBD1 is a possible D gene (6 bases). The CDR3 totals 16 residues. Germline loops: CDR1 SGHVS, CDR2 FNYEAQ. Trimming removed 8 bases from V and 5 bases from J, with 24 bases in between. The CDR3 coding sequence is TGTGCCAGCCTCTCCCTCGGACAGCTCTCCGGGGAGACCCAGTACTTC. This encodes CASLSLGQLSGETQYF.

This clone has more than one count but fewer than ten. The CDR3 DNA follows: TGCAGCGCGAACCCGGGACAGGGAGGCGAGCAGTACTTC. Its protein is CSANPGQGGEQYF. This chain joins TRBV29-1 and TRBJ2-7; 9 positions match TRBD1. The CDR3 sequence is 13 residues long. J was trimmed by 6 bases and V by 7 bases; bases with no gene match: 10. Germline assignment: CDR1 SQVTM and CDR2 ANQGSEA.

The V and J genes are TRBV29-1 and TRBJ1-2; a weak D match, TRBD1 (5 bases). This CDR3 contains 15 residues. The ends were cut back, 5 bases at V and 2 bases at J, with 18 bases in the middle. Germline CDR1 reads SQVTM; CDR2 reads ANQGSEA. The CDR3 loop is CSVYPFRDGNYGYTF. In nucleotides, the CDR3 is TGCAGCGTTTACCCATTCCGGGACGGCAACTATGGCTACACCTTC.

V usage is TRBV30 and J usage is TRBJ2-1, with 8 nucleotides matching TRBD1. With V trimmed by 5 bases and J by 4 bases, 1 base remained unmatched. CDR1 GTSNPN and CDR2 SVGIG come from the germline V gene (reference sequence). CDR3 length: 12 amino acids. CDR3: CAWDRGYNEQFF. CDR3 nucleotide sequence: TGTGCCTGGGACAGGGGATACAATGAGCAGTTCTTC.

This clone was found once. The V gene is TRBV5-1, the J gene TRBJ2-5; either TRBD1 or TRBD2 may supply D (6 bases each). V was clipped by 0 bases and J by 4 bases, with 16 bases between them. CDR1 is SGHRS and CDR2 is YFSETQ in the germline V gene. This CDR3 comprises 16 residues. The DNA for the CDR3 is TGCGCCAGCAGCTTGGCCTTAGCGGAGGGGGGAGAGACCCAGTACTTC. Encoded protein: CASSLALAEGGETQYF.

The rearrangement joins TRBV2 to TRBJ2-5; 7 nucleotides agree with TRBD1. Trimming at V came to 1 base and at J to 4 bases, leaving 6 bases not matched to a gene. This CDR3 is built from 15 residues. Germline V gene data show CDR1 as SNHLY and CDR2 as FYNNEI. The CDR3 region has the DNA TGTGCCAGCAGTGAAGGGACACAGGGGAGAGAGACCCAGTACTTC. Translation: CASSEGTQGRETQYF.

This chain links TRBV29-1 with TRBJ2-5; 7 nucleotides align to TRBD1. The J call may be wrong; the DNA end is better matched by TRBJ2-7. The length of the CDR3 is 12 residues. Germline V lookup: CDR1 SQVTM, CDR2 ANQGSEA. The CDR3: CSTRQGPYEQYF. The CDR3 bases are TGCAGCACCCGACAGGGCCCCTACGAGCAGTACTTC.

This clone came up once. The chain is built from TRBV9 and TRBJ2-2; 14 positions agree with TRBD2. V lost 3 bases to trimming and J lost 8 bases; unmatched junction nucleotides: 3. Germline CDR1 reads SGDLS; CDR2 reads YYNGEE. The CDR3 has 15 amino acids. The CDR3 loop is CASSARLAGGGELFF. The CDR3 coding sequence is TGTGCCAGCAGCGCGCGACTAGCGGGAGGGGGGGAGCTGTTTTTT.

The CDR3 DNA follows: TGTGCCAGCAGGGAATTAGCGGTCCCTCGGGCAGATACGCAGTATTTT. Amino acids: CASRELAVPRADTQYF. The V and J genes are TRBV2 and TRBJ2-3, with D possibly being TRBD2 (6 bases). This CDR3 has 16 amino acids. Trimming shortened V by 6 bases and J by 4 bases, and 20 bases separated the two germline ends. Germline V lookup: CDR1 SNHLY, CDR2 FYNNEI.

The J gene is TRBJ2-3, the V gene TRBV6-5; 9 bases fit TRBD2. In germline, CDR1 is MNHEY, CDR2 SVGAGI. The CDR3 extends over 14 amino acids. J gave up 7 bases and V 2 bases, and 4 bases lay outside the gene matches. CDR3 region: CASSYRLAGNTQYF. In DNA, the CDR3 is TGTGCCAGCAGTTACAGGCTAGCGGGGAATACGCAGTATTTT.

The CDR3 DNA is TGCGCCAGCAGCGATCGGACTAGCGGTAAACCCTACGAGCAGTACTTC. Amino acid sequence: CASSDRTSGKPYEQYF. The chain combines TRBV5-1 with TRBJ2-7; the match to TRBD2 covers 10 bases. From germline, CDR1 is SGHRS and CDR2 YFSETQ. The CDR3 has 16 residues. J lost 2 bases, V lost 4 bases, and 9 bases had no gene match.

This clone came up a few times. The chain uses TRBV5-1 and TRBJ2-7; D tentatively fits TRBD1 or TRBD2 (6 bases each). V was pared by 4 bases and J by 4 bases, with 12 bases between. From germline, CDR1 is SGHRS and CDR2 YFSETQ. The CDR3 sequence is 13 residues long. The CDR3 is CASSGGPWYEQYF. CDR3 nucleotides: TGCGCCAGCAGCGGGGGGCCTTGGTACGAGCAGTACTTC.

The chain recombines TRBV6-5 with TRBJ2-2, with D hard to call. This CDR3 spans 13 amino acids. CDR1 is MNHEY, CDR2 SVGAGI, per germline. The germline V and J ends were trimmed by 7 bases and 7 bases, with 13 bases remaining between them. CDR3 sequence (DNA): TGTGCCAGCACTTCTCGGGCGAACGGGGAGCTGTTTTTT. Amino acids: CASTSRANGELFF.

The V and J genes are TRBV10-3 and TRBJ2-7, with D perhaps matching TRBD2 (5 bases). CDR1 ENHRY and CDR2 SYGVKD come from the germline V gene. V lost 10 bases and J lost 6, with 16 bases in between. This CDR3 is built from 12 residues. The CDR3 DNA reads TGTGCCACGATGAGCGGCTCAGGCGAGCAGTACTTC. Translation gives CATMSGSGEQYF.

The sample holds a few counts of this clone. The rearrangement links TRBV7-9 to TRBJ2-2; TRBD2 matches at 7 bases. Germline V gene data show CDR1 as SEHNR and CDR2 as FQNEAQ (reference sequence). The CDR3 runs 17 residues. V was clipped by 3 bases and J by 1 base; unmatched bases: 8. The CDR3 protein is CASSFSASGLNTGELFF. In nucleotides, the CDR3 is TGTGCCAGCAGCTTCTCGGCTAGCGGCTTGAACACCGGGGAGCTGTTTTTT.

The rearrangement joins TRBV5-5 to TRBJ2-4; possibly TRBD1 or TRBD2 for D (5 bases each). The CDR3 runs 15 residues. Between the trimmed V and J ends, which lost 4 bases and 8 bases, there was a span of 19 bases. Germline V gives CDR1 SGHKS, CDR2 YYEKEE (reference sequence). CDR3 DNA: TGTGCCAGCAGCATACGAGGACAAGAGAGGGACATTCAGTACTTC. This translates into CASSIRGQERDIQYF.

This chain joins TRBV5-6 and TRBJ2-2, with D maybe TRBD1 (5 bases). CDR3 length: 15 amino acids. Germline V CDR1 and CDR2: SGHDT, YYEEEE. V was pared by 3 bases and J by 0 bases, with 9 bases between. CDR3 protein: CASSSDSTNTGELFF. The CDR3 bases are TGTGCCAGCAGCTCCGACAGTACGAACACCGGGGAGCTGTTTTTT.

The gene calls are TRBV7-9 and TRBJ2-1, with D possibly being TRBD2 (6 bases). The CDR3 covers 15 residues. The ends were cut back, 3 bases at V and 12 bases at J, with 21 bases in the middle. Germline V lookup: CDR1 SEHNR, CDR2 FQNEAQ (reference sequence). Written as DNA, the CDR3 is TGTGCCAGCAGCTTGAGGGACTCTTGGGCTTTTCGGCAGTTCTTC. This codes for CASSLRDSWAFRQFF.

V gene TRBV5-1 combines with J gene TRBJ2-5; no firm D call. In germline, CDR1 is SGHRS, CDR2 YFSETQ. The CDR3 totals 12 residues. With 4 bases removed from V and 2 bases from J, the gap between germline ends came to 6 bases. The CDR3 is CASSREQETQYF. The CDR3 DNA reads TGCGCCAGCAGCAGGGAACAAGAGACCCAGTACTTC.

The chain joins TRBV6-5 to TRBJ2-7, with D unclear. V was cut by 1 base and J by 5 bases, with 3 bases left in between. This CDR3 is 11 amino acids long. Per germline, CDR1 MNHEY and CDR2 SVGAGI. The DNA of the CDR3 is TGTGCCAGCAGTTACTTAGACGAGCAGTACTTC. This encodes CASSYLDEQYF.

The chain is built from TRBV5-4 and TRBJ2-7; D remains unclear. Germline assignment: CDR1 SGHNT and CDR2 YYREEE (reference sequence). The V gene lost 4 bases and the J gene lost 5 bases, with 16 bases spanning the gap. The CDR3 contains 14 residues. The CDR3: CASSPSVYGHEQYF. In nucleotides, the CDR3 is TGTGCCAGCAGCCCCAGTGTATACGGCCACGAGCAGTACTTC.

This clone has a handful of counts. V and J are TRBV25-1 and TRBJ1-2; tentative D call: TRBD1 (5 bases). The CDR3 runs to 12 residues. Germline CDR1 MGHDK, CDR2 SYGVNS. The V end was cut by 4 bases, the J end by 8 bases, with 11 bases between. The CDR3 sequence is CASSGQWGGYTF. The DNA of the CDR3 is TGTGCCAGCAGTGGTCAGTGGGGCGGCTACACCTTC.

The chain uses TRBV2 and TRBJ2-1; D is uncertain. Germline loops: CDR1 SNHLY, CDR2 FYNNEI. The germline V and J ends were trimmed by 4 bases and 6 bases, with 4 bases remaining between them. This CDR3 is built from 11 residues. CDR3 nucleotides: TGTGCCAGCAGTGCGGCCAATGAGCAGTTCTTC. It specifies CASSAANEQFF.

As DNA, the CDR3 is TGCAGTGCGGCAGGGGATGAAAAACTGTTTTTT. Protein product: CSAAGDEKLFF. The genes are TRBV20-1 and TRBJ1-4; perhaps TRBD1 as D (6 bases). The CDR3 loop spans 11 amino acids. In germline, CDR1 is DFQATT, CDR2 SNEGSKA (reference sequence). Trimming removed 6 bases at V and 6 bases at J, with 8 bases between.

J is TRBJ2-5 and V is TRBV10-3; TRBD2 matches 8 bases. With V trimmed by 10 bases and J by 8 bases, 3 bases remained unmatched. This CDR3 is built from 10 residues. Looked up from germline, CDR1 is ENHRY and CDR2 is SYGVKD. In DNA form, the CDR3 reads TGTGCCACCGGGGGGGGCACCCAGTACTTC. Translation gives CATGGGTQYF.

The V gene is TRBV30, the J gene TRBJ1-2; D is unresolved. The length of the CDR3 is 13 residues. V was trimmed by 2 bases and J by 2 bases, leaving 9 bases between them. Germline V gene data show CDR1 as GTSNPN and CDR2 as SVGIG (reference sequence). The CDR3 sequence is CAWSKGLNYGYTF. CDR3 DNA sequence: TGTGCCTGGAGTAAGGGTCTCAACTATGGCTACACCTTC.

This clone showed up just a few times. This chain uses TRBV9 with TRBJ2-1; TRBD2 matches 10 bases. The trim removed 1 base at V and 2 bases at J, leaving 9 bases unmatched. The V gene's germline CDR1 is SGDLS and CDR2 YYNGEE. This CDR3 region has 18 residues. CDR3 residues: CASSVNSIAGGPYNEQFF. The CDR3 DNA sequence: TGTGCCAGCAGCGTAAACTCGATAGCGGGAGGACCCTACAATGAGCAGTTCTTC.

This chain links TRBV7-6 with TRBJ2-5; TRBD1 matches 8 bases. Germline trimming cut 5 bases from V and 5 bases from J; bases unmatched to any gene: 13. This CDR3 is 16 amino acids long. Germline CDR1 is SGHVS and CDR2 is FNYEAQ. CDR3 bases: TGTGCCAGCAGCCAGGGGGCCCTCAGGGGTAGTGAGACCCAGTACTTC. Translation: CASSQGALRGSETQYF.

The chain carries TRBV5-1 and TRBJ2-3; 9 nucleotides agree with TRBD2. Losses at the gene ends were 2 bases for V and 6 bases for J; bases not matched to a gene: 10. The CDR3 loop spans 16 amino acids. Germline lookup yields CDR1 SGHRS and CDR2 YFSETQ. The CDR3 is CASSFLGSGSSDTQYF. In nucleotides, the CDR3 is TGCGCCAGCAGCTTCCTGGGTAGCGGGAGTTCCGATACGCAGTATTTT.